These 26 T cell receptor beta chains were all obtained from the same sample, sequenced in a study of cytomegalovirus exposure and HLA in healthy donors. Assay: immunoSEQ multiplex PCR; the TCRdb copy retains only in-frame clones and omits some. Among about 53,000 clones, roughly 93% were seen once, and the ten largest hold over 1.3%. The sequenced material came from PBMCs. These receptors came from a man younger than 30 in good health and CMV-seronegative.

In DNA form, the CDR3 reads TGCGCCAGCAGGCTCAGAGTAGCGTCGACCTACAATGAGCAGTTCTTC. Its translation is CASRLRVASTYNEQFF. J is TRBJ2-1 and V is TRBV5-1, with D possibly being TRBD2 (5 bases). The CDR3 contains 16 residues. Trimming left V 5 bases short and J 2 bases short, with 17 bases between. From germline, CDR1 is SGHRS and CDR2 YFSETQ.

The chain is built from TRBV28 and TRBJ2-7; tentatively, D is TRBD1 (6 bases). V lost 7 bases, J lost 5 bases, and 21 bases lay in between. Germline lookup yields CDR1 MDHEN and CDR2 SYDVKM. CDR3 length: 15 residues. CDR3 region: CASKAGDIEIDEQYF. DNA for the CDR3: TGTGCCAGCAAGGCAGGGGATATTGAGATCGACGAGCAGTACTTC.

This clone was counted a single time. This chain links TRBV11-3 with TRBJ2-7; 14 bases line up with TRBD2. V was pared by 1 base and J by 0 bases, with 8 bases of the junction left unmatched. The germline CDR1 and CDR2 sequences are SGHNT and YENEEA. The CDR3 has 19 residues. The CDR3 DNA reads TGTGCCAGCAGCTTAGGGGGACTAGCGGGAGAGATCAGCTCCTACGAGCAGTACTTC. This gives the protein CASSLGGLAGEISSYEQYF. Full variable domain (outside the CDR3, taken from reference TRBV11-3 and TRBJ2-7): EAGVVQSPRYKIIEKKQPVAFWCNPISGHNTLYWYLQNLGQGPELLIRYENEEAVDDSQLPKDRFSAERLKGVDSTLKIQPAELGDSAVYLCASSLGGLAGEISSYEQYFGPGTRLTVT.

Comments on this clone: Relative to the germline gene, one junction end is altered; a read error may explain this. J is TRBJ1-2 and V is TRBV11-2, with D maybe TRBD1 (6 bases). This CDR3 is 11 amino acids long. Per the germline V gene, CDR1 is SGHAT and CDR2 is FQNNGV. The CDR3 region has the DNA TGTGCCAGCAGCTTAGTGGACAGCTTTAACTTC. Translating gives CASSLVDSFNF.

This rearrangement joins TRBV6-1 to TRBJ1-5, with 7 bases aligning to TRBD1. The CDR3 sequence is 18 residues long. CDR1 is MNHNS, CDR2 SASEGT, per germline. V dropped 1 base and J dropped 0; count of bases not matched to a gene: 9. The CDR3 spells CASSEEPGQTYSNQPQHF. The CDR3 nucleotides read TGTGCCAGCAGTGAAGAACCGGGACAGACATATAGCAATCAGCCCCAGCATTTT.

This sequence joins TRBV28 and TRBJ1-5, with D perhaps matching TRBD1 (6 bases). The V end lost 3 bases, the J end lost 0 bases, and 27 bases lay between the germline ends. The germline V gene has CDR1 MDHEN and CDR2 SYDVKM. CDR3 length: 21 amino acids. The CDR3 spells CASSLGPDSLKKSNSNQPQHF. In DNA form, the CDR3 reads TGTGCCAGCAGTTTGGGACCGGACAGTCTCAAGAAGAGCAATAGCAATCAGCCCCAGCATTTT.

The V and J genes are TRBV9 and TRBJ2-7; TRBD2 is a possible D gene (5 bases). The V gene lost 4 bases and the J gene lost 2 bases, with 28 bases spanning the gap. CDR1 is SGDLS, CDR2 YYNGEE, per germline. CDR3 size: 19 residues. CDR3 loop: CASSPPLREGGGTTYEQYF. The DNA for the CDR3 is TGTGCCAGCAGCCCACCCCTACGGGAAGGTGGCGGAACCACCTACGAGCAGTACTTC.

This chain connects TRBV5-6 to TRBJ2-3, with no clear D. The CDR3 is 15 residues long. V was trimmed by 2 bases and J by 0 bases, leaving 10 bases between them. Germline CDR1 and CDR2: SGHDT and YYEEEE. In nucleotides, the CDR3 is TGTGCCAGCAGCTTTGGCCCTTCTAGCACAGATACGCAGTATTTT. This translates into CASSFGPSSTDTQYF.

The chain couples TRBV27 to TRBJ2-7, with 10 positions matching TRBD2. Germline CDR1 reads MNHEY; CDR2 reads SMNVEV (reference sequence). Unmatched junction bases numbered 3, after V lost 5 bases and J lost 2 bases. There are 14 residues in the CDR3. The CDR3 nucleotides are TGTGCCAGCAGTGGGCTAGCGGGAGCCTACGAGCAGTACTTC. Its protein product is CASSGLAGAYEQYF.

This clone came up a few times. The chain uses TRBV6-5 and TRBJ2-1; 8 positions agree with TRBD2. The CDR3 runs 15 residues. The V and J ends lost 6 bases and 5 bases, in that order; junction bases with no gene match: 9. The germline V gene has CDR1 MNHEY and CDR2 SVGAGI. The CDR3 nucleotides are TGTGCCAGCAGGGTCAGCGGGAGCGGCAACAATGAGCAGTTCTTC. It yields the protein CASRVSGSGNNEQFF.

The chain couples TRBV25-1 to TRBJ2-3; a weak D match, TRBD2 (6 bases). Trimming took off 4 bases at V and 4 bases at J, with 21 bases between the two ends. The CDR3 sequence is 17 residues long. The germline V gene encodes CDR1 MGHDK and CDR2 SYGVNS. The CDR3 loop is CASSGWDSPLAPDTQYF. CDR3 sequence (DNA): TGTGCCAGCAGTGGCTGGGACTCCCCCTTGGCCCCAGATACGCAGTATTTT.

This clone was seen only once. The chain uses TRBV5-4 and TRBJ2-7; 15 nucleotides agree with TRBD2. The CDR3 covers 18 residues. V lost 4 bases and J lost 2; bases outside the gene matches: 10. Germline CDR1 reads SGHNT; CDR2 reads YYREEE (reference sequence). CDR3 DNA sequence: TGTGCCAGCAGCCTACCGGGACTAGCGGGAGGCGTTCCCTACGAGCAGTACTTC. This codes for CASSLPGLAGGVPYEQYF.

The V gene is TRBV29-1, the J gene TRBJ1-5, with 7 bases matching TRBD1. V shed 6 bases, J shed 4 bases, and the junction held 6 bases outside the gene matches. The CDR3 loop spans 13 amino acids. Germline V gene data show CDR1 as SQVTM and CDR2 as ANQGSEA. The CDR3 reads CSVAGTDNQPQHF. The CDR3 region has the DNA TGCAGCGTGGCCGGGACAGATAATCAGCCCCAGCATTTT.

V usage is TRBV11-2 and J usage is TRBJ2-5, with 9 bases identical to TRBD2. Unmatched junction bases numbered 7, after V lost 1 base and J lost 10 bases. From germline, CDR1 is SGHAT and CDR2 FQNNGV. The CDR3 runs to 14 residues. CDR3 region: CASSLGRTSVLQYF. The CDR3 DNA reads TGTGCCAGCAGCTTAGGAAGGACTAGCGTTCTCCAGTACTTC.

This clone was detected a few times. The V and J genes are TRBV10-1 and TRBJ2-7, with 7 nucleotides matching TRBD2. The CDR3 loop spans 14 amino acids. Germline V gives CDR1 WNHNN, CDR2 SYGVQD (reference sequence). V lost 5 bases to trimming and J lost 6 bases; unmatched junction nucleotides: 10. This CDR3 reads CASSPQASGTEQYF. DNA of the CDR3: TGCGCCAGCAGTCCCCAGGCTAGCGGCACCGAGCAGTACTTC.

This chain connects TRBV6-5 to TRBJ2-5; D may be TRBD1 (6 bases). Germline CDR1 MNHEY, CDR2 SVGAGI. Between the trimmed V and J ends, which lost 2 bases and 1 base, there was a span of 8 bases. There are 14 residues in the CDR3. CDR3 in DNA: TGTGCCAGCAGTTACGGGACACCCCAAGAGACCCAGTACTTC. It codes for CASSYGTPQETQYF.

The chain uses TRBV5-4 and TRBJ2-2; 7 bases are shared with TRBD1. This CDR3 spans 15 amino acids. Germline CDR1 and CDR2: SGHNT and YYREEE (reference sequence). The V gene end was trimmed by 4 bases and the J gene end by 6 bases; junction bases not matched to a gene: 9. CDR3 loop: CASSVDRVPAGELFF. The CDR3 bases are TGTGCCAGCAGCGTAGACAGGGTCCCGGCCGGGGAGCTGTTTTTT.

The CDR3 here is CASSLSGVGSGANVLTF. In DNA, the CDR3 is TGTGCCAGCAGTTTGTCAGGGGTCGGCTCTGGGGCCAACGTCCTGACTTTC. V gene TRBV28 combines with J gene TRBJ2-6, with D possibly TRBD1 on 6 matching bases. The germline V gene encodes CDR1 MDHEN and CDR2 SYDVKM. V was shortened by 3 bases and J by 0 bases, with 12 bases between the two germline ends. The CDR3 has 17 residues.

V and J are TRBV6-1 and TRBJ2-3; a possible D gene is TRBD1 (6 bases). This CDR3 contains 14 residues. Germline CDR1 and CDR2: MNHNS and SASEGT. V was cut by 6 bases and J by 0 bases, with 10 bases left in between. CDR3 nucleotides: TGTGCCAGCAGCAACAGGGCTAGCACAGATACGCAGTATTTT. Residues: CASSNRASTDTQYF.

V and J are TRBV5-6 and TRBJ2-5; 7 nucleotides match TRBD2. The CDR3 totals 16 residues. The V gene end was trimmed by 3 bases and the J gene end by 1 base; junction bases not matched to a gene: 9. The V gene's germline CDR1 is SGHDT and CDR2 YYEEEE. The CDR3 DNA reads as TGTGCCAGCAGCTCCCGGCCCCGACTAGCCCAAGAGACCCAGTACTTC. Translated: CASSSRPRLAQETQYF.

V usage is TRBV27 and J usage is TRBJ2-7; no clear D gene. The CDR3 is 13 residues long. Trimming cost V 3 bases and J 2 bases, with 8 bases left between them. Looked up from germline, CDR1 is MNHEY and CDR2 is SMNVEV (reference sequence). The CDR3 bases are TGTGCCAGCAGTTTCGGTCGAACCTACGAGCAGTACTTC. This encodes CASSFGRTYEQYF.

The chain joins TRBV6-6 to TRBJ1-2; D uncertain. The V end lost 2 bases, the J end lost 4 bases, and 17 bases lay between the germline ends. Germline V CDR1 and CDR2: MNHNY, SVGAGI (reference sequence). This CDR3 contains 16 residues. The CDR3 spells CASSYESAERGYGYTF. The CDR3 DNA reads as TGTGCCAGCAGTTACGAGAGCGCTGAGCGTGGCTATGGCTACACCTTC.

The CDR3 region is CASSDTGGRYEQYF. DNA for the CDR3: TGTGCCAGCAGTGACACAGGGGGCCGCTACGAGCAGTACTTC. V is TRBV6-6 and J is TRBJ2-7; TRBD1 agrees at 9 bases. Per the germline V gene, CDR1 is MNHNY and CDR2 is SVGAGI (reference sequence). Trimming took 5 bases from V and 3 from J; bases not matched to a gene: 5. The CDR3 has 14 residues.

The chain recombines TRBV29-1 with TRBJ2-1; possibly TRBD2 for D (5 bases). Looked up from germline, CDR1 is SQVTM and CDR2 is ANQGSEA. This CDR3 region has 13 residues. The V end lost 7 bases, the J end lost 12 bases, and 22 bases lay between the germline ends. The CDR3 loop is CSALGGFPDWQFF. In nucleotides, the CDR3 is TGCAGCGCCTTAGGAGGATTCCCCGATTGGCAGTTCTTC.

The chain uses TRBV4-1 and TRBJ1-1; D not certain. The CDR3 is made up of 14 amino acids. The V gene's germline CDR1 is MGHRA and CDR2 YSYEKL. V lost 0 bases, J lost 1 base, and 6 bases lay in between. CDR3 nucleotide sequence: TGCGCCAGCAGCCAAGAAACCAGGAACACTGAAGCTTTCTTT. Residues: CASSQETRNTEAFF.

The chain has TRBV29-1 and TRBJ2-7; no reliable D call. This CDR3 has 11 residues. In germline, CDR1 is SQVTM, CDR2 ANQGSEA. The ends were cut back, 4 bases at V and 0 bases at J, with 4 bases in the middle. In DNA, the CDR3 is TGCAGCGTTGGAGGCTCCTACGAGCAGTACTTC. Protein sequence: CSVGGSYEQYF.